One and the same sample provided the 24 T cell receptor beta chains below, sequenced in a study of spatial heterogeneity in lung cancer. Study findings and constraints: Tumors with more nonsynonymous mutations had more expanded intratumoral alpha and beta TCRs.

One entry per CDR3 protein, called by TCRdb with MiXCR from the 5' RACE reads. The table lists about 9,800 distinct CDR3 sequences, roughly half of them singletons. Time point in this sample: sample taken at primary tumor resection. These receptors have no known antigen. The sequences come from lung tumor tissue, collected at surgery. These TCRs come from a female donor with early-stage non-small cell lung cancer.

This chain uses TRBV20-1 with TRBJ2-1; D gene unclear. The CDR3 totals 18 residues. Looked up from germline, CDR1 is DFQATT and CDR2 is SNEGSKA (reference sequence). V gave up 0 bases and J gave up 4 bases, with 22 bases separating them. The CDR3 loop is CSARDMNGGPRKYNEQFF. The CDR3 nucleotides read TGCAGTGCTAGAGATATGAACGGTGGGCCGCGAAAGTACAATGAGCAGTTCTTC.

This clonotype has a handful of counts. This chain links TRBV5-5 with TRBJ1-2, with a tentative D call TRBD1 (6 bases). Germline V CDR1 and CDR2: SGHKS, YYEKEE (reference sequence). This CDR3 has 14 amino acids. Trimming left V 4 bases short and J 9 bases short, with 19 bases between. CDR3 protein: CASSTRLDRSSYTF. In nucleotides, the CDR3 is TGTGCCAGCAGCACCCGCCTGGACAGATCGAGCTACACCTTC.

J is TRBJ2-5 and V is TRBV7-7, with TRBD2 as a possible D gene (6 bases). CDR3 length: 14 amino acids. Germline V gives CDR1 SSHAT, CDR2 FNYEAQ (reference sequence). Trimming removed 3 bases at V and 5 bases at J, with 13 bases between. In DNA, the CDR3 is TGTGCCAGCAGCTTGGGACTTAGGGCGGAGACCCAGTACTTC. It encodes CASSLGLRAETQYF.

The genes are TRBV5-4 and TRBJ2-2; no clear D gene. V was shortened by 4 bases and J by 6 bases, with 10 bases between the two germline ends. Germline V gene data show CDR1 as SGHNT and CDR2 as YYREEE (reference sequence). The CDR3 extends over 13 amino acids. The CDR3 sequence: CASSLDRPGELFF. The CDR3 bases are TGTGCCAGCAGCCTTGATCGACCCGGGGAGCTGTTTTTT.

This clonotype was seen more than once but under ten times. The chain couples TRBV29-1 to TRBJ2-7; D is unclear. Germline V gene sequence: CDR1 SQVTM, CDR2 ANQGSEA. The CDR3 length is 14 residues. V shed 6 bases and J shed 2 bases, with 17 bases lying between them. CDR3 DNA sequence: TGCAGCGTCGATACACCTACCACCCCCTACGAGCAGTACTTC. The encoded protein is CSVDTPTTPYEQYF.

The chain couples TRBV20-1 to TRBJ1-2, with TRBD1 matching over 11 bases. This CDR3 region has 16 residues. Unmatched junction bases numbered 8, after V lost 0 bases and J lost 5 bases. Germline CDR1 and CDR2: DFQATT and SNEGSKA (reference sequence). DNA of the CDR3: TGCAGTGCTAGAGATCTCGGGACAGGGGGTACATATGGCTACACCTTC. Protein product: CSARDLGTGGTYGYTF.

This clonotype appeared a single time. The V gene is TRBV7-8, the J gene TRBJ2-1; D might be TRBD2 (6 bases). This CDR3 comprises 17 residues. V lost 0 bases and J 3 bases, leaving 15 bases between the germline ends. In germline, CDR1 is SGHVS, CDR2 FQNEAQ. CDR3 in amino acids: CASSLAPRWGLYNEQFF. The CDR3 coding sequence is TGTGCCAGCAGCTTAGCCCCCCGATGGGGACTCTACAATGAGCAGTTCTTC.

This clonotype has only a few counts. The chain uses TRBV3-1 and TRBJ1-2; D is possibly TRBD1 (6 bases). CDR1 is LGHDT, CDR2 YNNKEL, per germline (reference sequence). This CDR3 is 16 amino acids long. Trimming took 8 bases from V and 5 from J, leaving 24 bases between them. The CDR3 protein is CASEPGRGAPPYGYTF. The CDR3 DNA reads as TGTGCCAGCGAGCCTGGGAGGGGGGCCCCCCCTTATGGCTACACCTTC.

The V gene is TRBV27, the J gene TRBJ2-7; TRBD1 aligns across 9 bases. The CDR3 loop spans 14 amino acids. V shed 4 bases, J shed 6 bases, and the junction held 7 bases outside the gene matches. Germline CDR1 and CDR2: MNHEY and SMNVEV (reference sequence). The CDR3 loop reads CASSSIQGAAEQYF. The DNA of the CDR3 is TGTGCCAGCAGTTCAATACAGGGGGCGGCCGAGCAGTACTTC.

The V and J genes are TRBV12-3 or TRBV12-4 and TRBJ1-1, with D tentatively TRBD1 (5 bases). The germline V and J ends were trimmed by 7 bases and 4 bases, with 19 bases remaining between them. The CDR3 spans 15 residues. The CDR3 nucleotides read TGTGCCAGCACCCCGCGGGGGTTGATGGGCACTGAAGCTTTCTTT. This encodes CASTPRGLMGTEAFF.

The CDR3 region is CASSFTGGASYNEQFF. The CDR3 region has the DNA TGTGCCAGCAGCTTTACAGGGGGCGCTTCCTACAATGAGCAGTTCTTC. This chain joins TRBV11-2 and TRBJ2-1, with 9 positions matching TRBD1. V shed 3 bases, J shed 1 base, and the junction held 4 bases outside the gene matches. The CDR3 consists of 16 residues. From germline, CDR1 is SGHAT and CDR2 FQNNGV.

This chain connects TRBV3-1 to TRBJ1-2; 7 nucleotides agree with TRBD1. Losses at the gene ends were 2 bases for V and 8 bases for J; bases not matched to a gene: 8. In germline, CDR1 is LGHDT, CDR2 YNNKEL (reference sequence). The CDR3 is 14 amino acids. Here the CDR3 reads CASSQNNGGGGYTF. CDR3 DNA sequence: TGTGCCAGCAGCCAAAATAATGGAGGGGGCGGCTACACCTTC.

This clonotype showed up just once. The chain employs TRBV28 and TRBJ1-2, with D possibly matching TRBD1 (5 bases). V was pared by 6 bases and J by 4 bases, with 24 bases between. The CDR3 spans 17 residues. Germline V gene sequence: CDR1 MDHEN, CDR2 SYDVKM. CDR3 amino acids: CASSSTTRGLGSYGYTF. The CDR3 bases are TGTGCCAGCAGCTCTACCACACGGGGGTTGGGTAGCTATGGCTACACCTTC.

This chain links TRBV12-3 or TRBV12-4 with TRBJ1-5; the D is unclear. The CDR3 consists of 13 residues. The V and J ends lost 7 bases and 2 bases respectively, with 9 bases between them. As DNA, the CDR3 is TGTGCCAGCACCTTGATCGGCAATCAGCCCCAGCATTTT. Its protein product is CASTLIGNQPQHF.

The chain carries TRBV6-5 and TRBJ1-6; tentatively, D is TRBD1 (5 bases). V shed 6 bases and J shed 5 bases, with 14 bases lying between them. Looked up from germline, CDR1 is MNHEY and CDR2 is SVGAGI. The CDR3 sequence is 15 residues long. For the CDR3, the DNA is TGTGCCAGCAGGGTAGAAGCAGGGAATAATTCACCCCTCCACTTT. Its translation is CASRVEAGNNSPLHF.

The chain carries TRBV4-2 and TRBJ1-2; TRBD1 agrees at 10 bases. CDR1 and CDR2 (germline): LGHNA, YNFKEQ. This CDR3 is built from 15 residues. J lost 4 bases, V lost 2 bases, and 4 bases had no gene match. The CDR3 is CASSQRQGATYGYTF. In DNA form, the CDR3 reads TGTGCCAGCAGCCAACGACAGGGGGCTACCTATGGCTACACCTTC.

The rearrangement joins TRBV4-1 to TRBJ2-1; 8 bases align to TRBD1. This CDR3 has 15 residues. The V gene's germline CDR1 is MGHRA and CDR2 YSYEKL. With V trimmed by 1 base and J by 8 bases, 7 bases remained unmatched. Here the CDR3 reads CASSQVQGAVYEQFF. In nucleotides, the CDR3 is TGCGCCAGCAGCCAAGTCCAGGGGGCGGTATATGAGCAGTTCTTC.

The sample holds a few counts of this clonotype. The CDR3 nucleotides read TGTGCCAGCAGCCAAGATCTTGGCGGTTTAACCTCACCCCTCCACTTT. Protein: CASSQDLGGLTSPLHF. The V call is TRBV4-2, the J call TRBJ1-6; the D is unclear. CDR1 is LGHNA and CDR2 is YNFKEQ in the germline V gene. The CDR3 covers 16 residues. Trimming took 0 bases from V and 10 from J, leaving 16 bases between them.

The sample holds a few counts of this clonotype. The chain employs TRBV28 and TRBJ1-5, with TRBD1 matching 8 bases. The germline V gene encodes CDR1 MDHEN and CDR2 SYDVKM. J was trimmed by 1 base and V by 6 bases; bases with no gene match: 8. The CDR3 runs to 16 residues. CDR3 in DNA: TGTGCCAGCAGCTCGACAGGGGAAGGGAGCAATCAGCCCCAGCATTTT. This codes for CASSSTGEGSNQPQHF.

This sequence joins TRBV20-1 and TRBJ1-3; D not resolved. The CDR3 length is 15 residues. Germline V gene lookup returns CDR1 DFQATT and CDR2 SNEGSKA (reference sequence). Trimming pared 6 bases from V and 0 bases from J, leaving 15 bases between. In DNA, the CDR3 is TGCAGTGCCAGTTATCCACAACTCTCTGGAAACACCATATATTTT. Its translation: CSASYPQLSGNTIYF.

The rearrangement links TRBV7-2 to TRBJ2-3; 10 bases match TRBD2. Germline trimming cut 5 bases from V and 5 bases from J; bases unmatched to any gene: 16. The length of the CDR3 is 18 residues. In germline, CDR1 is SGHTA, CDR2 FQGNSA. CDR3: CASSPFGGAGGPRDTQYF. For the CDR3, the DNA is TGTGCCAGCAGCCCTTTTGGAGGAGCGGGGGGGCCGAGAGATACGCAGTATTTT.

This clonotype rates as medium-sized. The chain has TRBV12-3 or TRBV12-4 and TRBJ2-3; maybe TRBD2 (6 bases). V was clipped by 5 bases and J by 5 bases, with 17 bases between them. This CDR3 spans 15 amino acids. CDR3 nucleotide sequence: TGTGCCAGCAGTCCGCGACTAGACACGGTAGATACGCAGTATTTT. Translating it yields CASSPRLDTVDTQYF.

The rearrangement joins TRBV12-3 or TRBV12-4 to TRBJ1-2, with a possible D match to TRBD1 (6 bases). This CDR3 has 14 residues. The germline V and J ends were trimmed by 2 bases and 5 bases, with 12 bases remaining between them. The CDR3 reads CASSLIPGTYGYTF. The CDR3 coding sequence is TGTGCCAGCAGTTTAATTCCCGGGACATATGGCTACACCTTC.

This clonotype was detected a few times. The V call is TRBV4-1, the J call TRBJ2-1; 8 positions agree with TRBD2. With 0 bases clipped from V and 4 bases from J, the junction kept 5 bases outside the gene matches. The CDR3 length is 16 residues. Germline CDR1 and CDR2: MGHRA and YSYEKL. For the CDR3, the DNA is TGCGCCAGCAGCCAAGATGGGACTAGGGGTTACAATGAGCAGTTCTTC. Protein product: CASSQDGTRGYNEQFF.